These T cell receptor beta chains were read from a single sample in a study of T-cell memory formation after mild COVID-19. Each CDR3 protein gets one entry after TCRdb re-called the 5' RACE reads with MiXCR. In the table there are roughly 130,000 distinct CDR3 sequences, 15% to 20% of which are singletons. The material sequenced was PBMCs or a T cell subset sorted from them (not recorded which). These receptors came from an adult woman who had mild COVID-19 (a few samples of this study predate the infection). Cell type and time point are not known. The CDR3 runs from the conserved cysteine through the conserved F or W. Fields, in order: clone size, CDR3 length, D gene, V gene, J gene, CDR3 protein, CDR3 DNA. D genes are given only for firm matches. Part of the rows lack a size; the others show once, few, many or a class for expanded clones.

few	14	NA	TRBV7-9	TRBJ2-2	CASKAGANTGELFF	TGTGCCAGCAAAGCAGGGGCGAACACCGGGGAGCTGTTTTTT
many	14	NA	TRBV6-5	TRBJ2-3	CASKEPLGTDTQYF	TGTGCCAGCAAGGAGCCCCTAGGGACAGATACGCAGTATTTT
NA	16	NA	TRBV12-3/TRBV12-4	TRBJ2-5	CASSSSGRAFRETQYF	TGTGCCAGCAGTTCCAGTGGCAGGGCATTTCGGGAGACCCAGTACTTC
NA	17	NA	TRBV4-3	TRBJ2-2	CASSQLWESPGTGELFF	TGCGCCAGCAGCCAACTATGGGAGTCCCCAGGCACCGGGGAGCTGTTTTTT
NA	15	TRBD1	TRBV12-3/TRBV12-4	TRBJ1-2	CASSLDRGSNYGYTF	TGTGCCAGCAGTTTAGACAGGGGTTCTAACTATGGCTACACCTTC
few	15	TRBD1	TRBV2	TRBJ2-3	CASSGGTASTDTQYF	TGTGCCAGCAGTGGGGGGACAGCTAGCACAGATACGCAGTATTTT
NA	14	NA	TRBV6-5	TRBJ1-2	CASSYSGRDGGYTF	TGTGCCAGCAGTTACTCGGGGCGCGACGGGGGCTACACCTTC
few	12	NA	TRBV13	TRBJ2-7	CASSFSTYEQYF	TGTGCCAGCAGCTTTAGCACATACGAGCAGTACTTC
few	16	TRBD2	TRBV7-8	TRBJ2-3	CASSPSGLAYTDTQYF	TGTGCCAGCAGCCCTTCGGGACTAGCTTACACAGATACGCAGTATTTT
NA	16	NA	TRBV20-1	TRBJ2-3	CSATSRRGGSTDTQYF	TGCAGTGCTACCTCCCGGCGGGGAGGAAGCACAGATACGCAGTATTTT
NA	18	TRBD2	TRBV5-4	TRBJ2-7	CASSLSQLAGGFSYEQYF	TGTGCCAGCAGCTTGTCCCAACTAGCGGGAGGATTCTCCTACGAGCAGTACTTC
NA	14	NA	TRBV5-4	TRBJ2-3	CASSFPQEVDTQYF	TGTGCCAGCAGCTTCCCACAAGAGGTAGATACGCAGTATTTT
NA	15	NA	TRBV5-6	TRBJ1-1	CASSLEGIGNTEAFF	TGTGCCAGCAGCTTGGAGGGGATAGGGAACACTGAAGCTTTCTTT
few	12	NA	TRBV20-1	TRBJ1-2	CSARPVNYGYTF	TGCAGTGCTAGACCAGTTAACTATGGCTACACCTTC
NA	17	NA	TRBV4-2	TRBJ2-3	CASSASGGGSPSDTQYF	TGTGCCAGCAGCGCATCAGGGGGGGGCTCTCCCTCAGATACGCAGTATTTT
few	13	NA	TRBV7-9	TRBJ2-2	CASSFADTGELFF	TGTGCCAGCAGCTTCGCGGACACCGGGGAGCTGTTTTTT
NA	17	TRBD2	TRBV6-5	TRBJ2-7	CASSYGPGLAGGYEQYF	TGTGCCAGCAGTTACGGTCCGGGACTAGCGGGAGGCTACGAGCAGTACTTC
few	13	NA	TRBV24-1	TRBJ1-1	CATREGRNTEAFF	TGTGCCACCAGGGAGGGGAGGAACACTGAAGCTTTCTTT
few	17	NA	TRBV12-3/TRBV12-4	TRBJ2-5	CASSPRTFTFYQETQYF	TGTGCCAGCAGTCCCCGGACCTTTACCTTTTATCAAGAGACCCAGTACTTC
few	12	NA	TRBV30	TRBJ2-5	CAWSWGQETQYF	TGTGCCTGGAGTTGGGGCCAAGAGACCCAGTACTTC
medium-sized	11	NA	TRBV6-5	TRBJ2-3	CASSDWDTQYF	TGTGCCAGCAGTGACTGGGATACGCAGTATTTT
NA	16	TRBD2	TRBV7-6	TRBJ2-1	CASSLASGSSYNEQFF	TGTGCCAGCAGCTTGGCTAGCGGGAGCTCCTACAATGAGCAGTTCTTC